These 8 T cell receptor beta chains were sequenced from one sample in a study of vaccination effects on CD4 cells after COVID-19. Some clones are missing from TCRdb's copy, which holds only in-frame ones; the method was immunoSEQ multiplex PCR. The data contain just under 65,000 clones, about 79% of them seen just once; the ten biggest clones take up about 3.7%. Viral peptide pool expansion of antigen-specific CD4+ T cells preceded sequencing in the ViraFEST assay. It was after roughly ten days of culture that CD4+ T cells were isolated. Neither prior SARS-CoV-2 infection nor positive nucleocapsid antibodies were present in the vaccine recipients. The antigens of these receptors remain unknown. Source: CD4+ T cells from PBMCs cultured with HCoV-OC43 spike peptides, taken before COVID-19 vaccination. The subset denotes: HCoV-OC43 spike overlapping peptide pool stimulation. The receptors stem from a human donor who received a COVID-19 vaccine.

The chain has TRBV24-1 and TRBJ2-5; D might be TRBD2 (6 bases). CDR1 KGHDR and CDR2 SFDVKD come from the germline V gene. Trimming removed 3 bases at V and 1 base at J, with 11 bases between. The CDR3 sequence is 15 residues long. This CDR3 is CATSDRMGLQETQYF. The CDR3 coding sequence is TGTGCCACCAGTGATCGCATGGGACTCCAAGAGACCCAGTACTTC.

The chain employs TRBV6-1 and TRBJ1-1; 10 bases align to TRBD1. This CDR3 is 16 amino acids long. Germline assignment: CDR1 MNHNS and CDR2 SASEGT. Trimming removed 4 bases from V and 4 bases from J; junction bases left unmatched: 9. CDR3 sequence: CASSVLSGQGITEAFF. CDR3 DNA sequence: TGTGCCAGCAGTGTTTTGTCGGGACAGGGGATCACTGAAGCTTTCTTT.

The rearrangement uses TRBV4-3 and TRBJ1-1; 8 bases are shared with TRBD1. CDR1 LGHNA and CDR2 YSLEER come from the germline V gene. The CDR3 totals 18 residues. Germline trimming cut 1 base from V and 1 base from J; bases unmatched to any gene: 11. The CDR3 sequence is CASSQGFPVGTGNTEAFF. DNA for the CDR3: TGCGCCAGCAGCCAAGGTTTTCCTGTAGGGACAGGGAACACTGAAGCTTTCTTT.

The chain recombines TRBV18 with TRBJ2-5; unclear D gene. The CDR3 runs 13 residues. V gave up 3 bases and J gave up 3 bases, with 8 bases separating them. Per germline, CDR1 KGHSH and CDR2 LQKENI. The CDR3 here is CASSPGQEETQYF. DNA for the CDR3: TGTGCCAGCTCACCCGGTCAGGAAGAGACCCAGTACTTC.

In its sample, this clone was seen a few times. The chain is built from TRBV6-1 and TRBJ1-5; no firm D call. Trimming left V 3 bases short and J 9 bases short, with 12 bases between. Germline CDR1 is MNHNS and CDR2 is SASEGT. The CDR3 totals 13 residues. The CDR3 region is CASSEGLIGPQHF. DNA of the CDR3: TGTGCCAGCAGTGAGGGATTGATAGGGCCCCAGCATTTT.

This chain links TRBV6-5 with TRBJ1-2; possible D gene TRBD1, 6 bases. The CDR3 contains 15 residues. V lost 10 bases to trimming and J lost 0 bases, with 18 bases between them. The germline gives CDR1 MNHEY, CDR2 SVGAGI. The CDR3 loop reads CAIGRTVLTNYGYTF. In DNA form, the CDR3 reads TGTGCCATCGGGAGGACAGTACTTACTAACTATGGCTACACCTTC.

The chain employs TRBV6-2 or TRBV6-3 and TRBJ2-5, with TRBD2 matching 8 bases. Germline lookup yields CDR1 MNHEY and CDR2 SVGEGT. The trim removed 5 bases at V and 0 bases at J, leaving 11 bases unmatched. The CDR3 runs to 17 residues. The CDR3 nucleotides read TGTGCCAGCAGTGCCCCCGTAGCGGGGTCCTACCAAGAGACCCAGTACTTC. Protein: CASSAPVAGSYQETQYF.

The chain employs TRBV6-5 and TRBJ2-3; 7 bases line up with TRBD1. The CDR3 is 14 amino acids. The V segment lost 5 bases and the J segment 2 bases; nucleotides outside the gene matches: 4. From germline, CDR1 is MNHEY and CDR2 SVGAGI. The chain's CDR3 is CASSQTGVTDTQYF. CDR3 sequence (DNA): TGTGCCAGCAGTCAAACAGGGGTCACAGATACGCAGTATTTT.